The T cell receptor beta chain described here comes from a study of T cells in Graves' hyperthyroidism and ophthalmopathy. Study-wide context: Peripheral blood was collected at initial diagnosis, before any treatment. Whole-study findings and limits: Stable hyperthyroidism and ophthalmopathy were separated using 13 V-J signatures. In validation, the model predicted ophthalmopathy. These predictions came a median about 6.5 months before onset. Blood shared most expanded thyroid clonotypes above 0.001.

This clonotype appeared many times. Its specificity is not known. Trimming removed 5 bases at V and 3 bases at J, with 13 bases between. CDR1 is MNHNS, CDR2 SASEGT, per germline. CDR3 length: 14 amino acids. The source material, RNA transcripts, was used to amplify TCR beta CDR3 regions. HTBI primers drove first-round RT-PCR of the TCR CDR3. TCRdb re-called the multiplex PCR reads through MiXCR, storing one row per CDR3 protein. Among around 290,000 distinct CDR3 sequences listed, about a sixth were seen once. This TCR came from a woman aged 55-70 years with Graves' ophthalmopathy. The chain employs TRBV6-1 and TRBJ1-1; D might be TRBD1 (5 bases). The sample consisted of blood. CDR3 in amino acids: CASSYWGADTEAFF. The CDR3 bases are TGTGCCAGCAGTTATTGGGGCGCGGACACTGAAGCTTTCTTT.